The clone carrying this T cell receptor (beta chain) was detected a few times. Its antigen is not known. The record originates from a study of T cells after yellow fever vaccination. Study details: Libraries from low-cell-number fractions were prepared with the SMART-Seq v4 Ultra Low Input RNA kit. Overall study findings and caveats: Contaminants from the bulk population, in the form of abundant clonotypes, could be found in FACS-sorted repertoires.

TCRdb analysed the 5' RACE reads with MiXCR anew, one entry per CDR3 protein. The data contain about 350,000 distinct CDR3 sequences, about 9.9% of them seen just once; the ten biggest clones take up less than 20%. From germline, CDR1 is LGHNA and CDR2 YSLEER. This CDR3 region has 16 residues. The J segment lost 4 bases and the V segment lost 0 bases, leaving 5 bases of the junction unmatched. The chain employs TRBV4-3 and TRBJ2-1; 8 nucleotides agree with TRBD2. The input for sequencing was PBMCs, taken on the day of the first yellow fever vaccination. The TCR comes from a young man who received the YFV17D yellow fever vaccine. The CDR3 spells CASSQDTGGSYNEQFF. CDR3 sequence (DNA): TGCGCCAGCAGCCAAGATACGGGGGGGTCTTACAATGAGCAGTTCTTC.